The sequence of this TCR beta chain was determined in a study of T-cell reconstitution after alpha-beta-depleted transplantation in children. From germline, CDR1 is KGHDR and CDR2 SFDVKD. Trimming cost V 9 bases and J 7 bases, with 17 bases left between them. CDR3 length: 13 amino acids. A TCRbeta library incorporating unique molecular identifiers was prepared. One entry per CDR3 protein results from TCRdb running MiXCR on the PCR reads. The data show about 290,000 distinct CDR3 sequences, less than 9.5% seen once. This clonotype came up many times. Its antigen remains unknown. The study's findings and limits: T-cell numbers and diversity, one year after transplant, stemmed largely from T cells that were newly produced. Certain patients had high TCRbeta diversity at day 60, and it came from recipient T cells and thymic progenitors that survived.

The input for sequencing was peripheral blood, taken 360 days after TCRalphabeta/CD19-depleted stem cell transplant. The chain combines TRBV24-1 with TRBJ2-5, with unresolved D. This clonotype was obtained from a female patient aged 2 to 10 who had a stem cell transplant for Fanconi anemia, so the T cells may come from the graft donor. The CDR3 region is CATDPGMGGTQYF. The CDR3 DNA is TGTGCCACCGACCCGGGTATGGGTGGGACCCAGTACTTC.